This T cell receptor beta chain was profiled in a study of blood T cell repertoires in COVID-19. Study details: Acute and convalescent COVID-19 specimens originated in the United States, Italy and Spain.

Trimming cost V 8 bases and J 6 bases, with 11 bases left between them. CDR1 MNHEY and CDR2 SVGAGI come from the germline V gene. CDR3 size: 11 residues. The repertoire was sequenced with immunoSEQ multiplex PCR; TCRdb's copy has only in-frame clones and lacks some. The profile shows 88,000 or so clones, roughly 90% of them singletons. The chain links TRBV6-5 to TRBJ2-7; no definite D call. Sequenced input: peripheral blood. The clonotype comes from a man in his sixties with acute or convalescent COVID-19. In DNA, the CDR3 is TGTGCCAGCGGAGATATCCTCGAGCAGTACTTC. Amino acids: CASGDILEQYF.